The clone carrying this T cell receptor beta chain was counted a few times. The data were taken from a study of CD8+ T cells in alopecia areata. Sample treatment: oral pan-JAK inhibitor, 5-10 mg twice daily. RNA was extracted and reverse transcribed into cDNA as the sequencing template. The protocol was immunoSEQ multiplex PCR, while the TCRdb copy is restricted to in-frame clones and leaves out a portion. The data hold some 96,000 clones, with about 58% observed a single time. This CDR3 is built from 13 residues. V was clipped by 7 bases and J by 6 bases, with 18 bases between them. Germline-derived CDR1 and CDR2 are SQVTM and ANQGSEA.

The sequence came from a human donor with alopecia areata. V is TRBV29-1 and J is TRBJ1-2; tentatively, D is TRBD1 (6 bases). This specimen consisted of CD8+ T cells sorted from blood, obtained at week 4, from a patient treated with tofacitinib. The DNA of the CDR3 is TGCAGCGCACGAACACAGGGAAAGGATGGCTACACCTTC. Translating it yields CSARTQGKDGYTF.